This T cell receptor (beta chain) comes out of a study of blood T cells in healthy people across ages. The CDR3 is 13 amino acids. Germline values: CDR1 LGHNA, CDR2 YSLEER. V was pared by 1 base and J by 8 bases, with 4 bases of the junction left unmatched. Notes on this clonotype: No antigen is known for it.

Around 10 milliliters of peripheral blood were drawn from each donor. Study-wide findings and caveats: Nothing was known about donor CMV status, and this possibly confounded expanded clonotype changes.

Together with a sample-barcoded 5' primer, a J-beta primer mix was included in a second PCR lasting 7 to 11 cycles. TCRdb re-derived calls from the 5' RACE reads in MiXCR, one entry per CDR3 protein. Among about 1.1 million distinct CDR3 sequences listed, roughly two fifths were seen once. The receptor was isolated from a man in his late teens or twenties in good health. Sequencing was carried out using blood. The chain is built from TRBV4-3 and TRBJ1-2, with TRBD1 matching over 7 bases. CDR3 in DNA: TGCGCCAGCAGCCAAGTGAGGGGGCGAGGCTACACCTTC. Its protein product is CASSQVRGRGYTF.